The 2 T cell receptor beta chains reported below all come from one sample, sequenced in a study of OX40 agonist ivuxolimab in advanced cancers. The method behind the library was the immunoSEQ multiplex PCR assay. As stored in TCRdb, this immuneACCESS dataset retains in-frame rearrangements with V and J assigned. A fraction of the clones does not appear; measured against another copy, unresolved V genes explain less than half of the discrepancy, and the remainder lacks a known reason. The sample includes about 43,000 clones, with about 88% observed a single time. The ten largest clones take up about 11% of the sample. Sample: CD4+ or CD8+ T cells sorted from blood, taken in a trial of the OX40 agonist ivuxolimab. Every receptor here comes from an adult with an advanced solid tumor such as melanoma, head and neck, liver or kidney cancer.

DNA of the CDR3: TGTGCCAGCAGTGAACGGGGGCCAAAAAAAGGTCATGAGCAGTTCTTC. Its translation: CASSERGPKKGHEQFF. The V gene is TRBV25-1, the J gene TRBJ2-1; D may be TRBD1 or TRBD2 (6 bases each). The CDR3 length is 16 residues. Germline V gives CDR1 MGHDK, CDR2 SYGVNS. The V end was cut by 2 bases, the J end by 8 bases, with 19 bases between.

The chain has TRBV7-6 and TRBJ2-7; D may be TRBD1 (6 bases). This CDR3 spans 15 amino acids. V was shortened by 3 bases and J by 5 bases, with 17 bases between the two germline ends. Germline values: CDR1 SGHVS, CDR2 FNYEAQ. The CDR3 reads CASSFGGARSDEQYF. CDR3 nucleotide sequence: TGTGCCAGCAGCTTTGGGGGCGCCCGGAGCGACGAGCAGTACTTC. Together with reference TRBV7-6 and TRBJ2-7, the CDR3 gives the full variable domain: GAGVSQSPRYKVTKRGQDVALRCDPISGHVSLYWYRQALGQGPEFLTYFNYEAQQDKSGLPNDRFSAERPEGSISTLTIQRTEQRDSAMYRCASSFGGARSDEQYFGPGTRLTVT.